This T cell receptor (beta chain) was recorded in a study of T cells after yellow fever vaccination. Per germline, CDR1 MNHNY and CDR2 SVGAGI (reference sequence). This CDR3 has 16 residues. Deletions cut 6 bases from V and 4 bases from J, with 18 bases between. This clonotype occurred many times. Its antigen is still unknown. 5'RACE template switching produced TCR cDNA carrying a universal primer site and UMIs. TCRdb recomputed calls from the 5' RACE reads with MiXCR, one row per CDR3 protein. The sample lists a few hundred thousand distinct CDR3 sequences; approximately 4.2% were seen once. Study-wide results and limits: By day 5 rather than day 15, the secondary response had peaked, though it was weaker. Of the clonotypes, a small share occurred in both CD4 and CD8 compartments. The booster response re-showed most primary clones: 95% to 96% CD4, roughly 91% CD8.

The receptor was isolated from a man in his late teens or twenties who received the YFV17D yellow fever vaccine. The chain employs TRBV6-6 and TRBJ2-2; D possibly corresponds to TRBD1 (6 bases). Material: PBMCs, obtained 5 days after the yellow fever booster vaccination. CDR3 in DNA: TGTGCCAGCAGGACCGCCCGGACAGCCGCCACCGGGGAGCTGTTTTTT. As protein: CASRTARTAATGELFF.